One and the same sample provided the 30 T cell receptor beta chains below, sequenced in a study of shared clonotypes between healthy human individuals. Measured with immunoSEQ multiplex PCR; TCRdb has only the in-frame clones, and not every one. Of around 700,000 clones listed, around 90% were seen once; the top ten hold 24%. Positively selected for CCR7, the CD45RO-negative cells used as naive CD8 cells excluded terminally differentiated effector memory CD45RA+ cells. Sequencing used naive CD8+ T cells sorted from blood. These receptors came from a man aged 30-40 years in good health.

This chain links TRBV2 with TRBJ2-7, with D perhaps TRBD2 (6 bases). This CDR3 is built from 19 residues. From germline, CDR1 is SNHLY and CDR2 FYNNEI. V was cut by 3 bases and J by 4 bases, with 28 bases left in between. This chain's CDR3 is CASSDPRITIRATRYEQYF. The CDR3 DNA is TGTGCCAGCAGTGACCCTCGGATTACTATCAGGGCGACTAGATACGAGCAGTACTTC.

The CDR3 coding sequence is TGTGCCAGCAGCTTAACGGGACAGATAAACTATGGCTACACCTTC. Translated, it gives CASSLTGQINYGYTF. The rearrangement uses TRBV7-9 and TRBJ1-2; TRBD1 aligns across 7 bases. Germline values: CDR1 SEHNR, CDR2 FQNEAQ (reference sequence). The V and J ends lost 2 bases and 2 bases, in that order; junction bases with no gene match: 5. CDR3 length: 15 amino acids.

This chain connects TRBV5-5 to TRBJ2-3; D is unresolved. V was pared by 5 bases and J by 4 bases, with 14 bases between. Germline CDR1 reads SGHKS; CDR2 reads YYEKEE (reference sequence). This CDR3 region has 14 residues. CDR3 sequence: CASSLTRGADTQYF. As DNA, the CDR3 is TGTGCCAGCAGTCTAACCCGTGGGGCAGATACGCAGTATTTT.

This CDR3 reads CASSPPGLADSNEQFF. The CDR3 DNA reads TGTGCCAGCAGCCCCCCGGGACTAGCGGATTCCAATGAGCAGTTCTTC. The rearrangement links TRBV5-4 to TRBJ2-1, with 11 bases aligning to TRBD2. J was trimmed by 6 bases and V by 4 bases; bases with no gene match: 9. This CDR3 has 16 amino acids. Germline V gene lookup returns CDR1 SGHNT and CDR2 YYREEE (reference sequence).

A remark on this clone: Different DNA sequences within this sample yield the same CDR3. This rearrangement joins TRBV6-4 to TRBJ2-1; 9 positions agree with TRBD2. This CDR3 region has 15 residues. From germline, CDR1 is MRHNA and CDR2 SNTAGT. V lost 3 bases and J lost 0; bases outside the gene matches: 0. CDR3 sequence reads: CASSDSGSSYNEQFF. As DNA, the CDR3 is TGTGCCAGCAGTGATAGCGGGAGCTCCTACAATGAGCAGTTCTTC.

The chain recombines TRBV6-6 with TRBJ2-5; 7 bases map to TRBD2. CDR1 is MNHNY and CDR2 is SVGAGI in the germline V gene (reference sequence). With V trimmed by 0 bases and J by 5 bases, 3 bases remained unmatched. The CDR3 runs 14 residues. In DNA, the CDR3 is TGTGCCAGCAGTTACTCGCGGGAGCAGGAGACCCAGTACTTC. It specifies CASSYSREQETQYF.

The V and J genes are TRBV28 and TRBJ2-7; weak D call: TRBD1 (5 bases). V lost 4 bases and J lost 5, with 15 bases in between. There are 14 residues in the CDR3. In germline, CDR1 is MDHEN, CDR2 SYDVKM. CDR3 sequence: CASSYSSRANEQYF. DNA for the CDR3: TGTGCCAGCAGTTATTCCTCCAGGGCTAACGAGCAGTACTTC.

V and J are TRBV7-6 and TRBJ2-7; a possible D gene is TRBD1 (6 bases). V lost 5 bases to trimming and J lost 4 bases, with 18 bases between them. There are 15 residues in the CDR3. Per germline, CDR1 SGHVS and CDR2 FNYEAQ. The CDR3 DNA follows: TGTGCCAGCAGCCCTGGGGTGGGGGCGACATACGAGCAGTACTTC. Amino acid sequence: CASSPGVGATYEQYF.

The J gene is TRBJ2-7, the V gene TRBV7-2; D call uncertain. The germline gives CDR1 SGHTA, CDR2 FQGNSA. The length of the CDR3 is 16 residues. V lost 0 bases and J lost 3, with 15 bases in between. The CDR3 DNA reads as TGTGCCAGCAGCTTAGCAGGCGGATCCTTATTCTACGAGCAGTACTTC. Protein: CASSLAGGSLFYEQYF.

Remarks on this clone: Distinct nucleotide sequences in the sample also encode this CDR3. The chain employs TRBV29-1 and TRBJ2-2; no firm D call. V lost 3 bases, J lost 0 bases, and 2 bases lay in between. Germline V gives CDR1 SQVTM, CDR2 ANQGSEA. This CDR3 is built from 12 residues. CDR3 DNA sequence: TGCAGCGTTGAGGCGAACACCGGGGAGCTGTTTTTT. It encodes CSVEANTGELFF.

The chain couples TRBV25-1 to TRBJ1-1; TRBD1 matches at 7 bases. The length of the CDR3 is 17 residues. Unmatched junction bases numbered 12, after V lost 0 bases and J lost 5 bases. CDR1 is MGHDK, CDR2 SYGVNS, per germline. The CDR3 nucleotides read TGTGCCAGCAGTGAATATCCCCAGACAGGGATTAGAACTGAAGCTTTCTTT. Translating it yields CASSEYPQTGIRTEAFF.

V and J are TRBV6-5 and TRBJ2-7, with D tentatively TRBD1 or TRBD2 (6 bases each). The germline gives CDR1 MNHEY, CDR2 SVGAGI. This CDR3 spans 15 amino acids. V was pared by 1 base and J by 0 bases, with 10 bases between. The CDR3 is CASSYFGGSSYEQYF. DNA for the CDR3: TGTGCCAGCAGTTACTTCGGGGGCAGCTCCTACGAGCAGTACTTC.

The rearrangement links TRBV4-1 to TRBJ2-1, with 11 bases aligning to TRBD2. CDR3 length equals 16 residues. Trimming cost V 4 bases and J 8 bases; bases outside gene matches: 10. Germline V lookup: CDR1 MGHRA, CDR2 YSYEKL. The CDR3, as DNA: TGCGCCAGCAGCCGGTTACTAGCGGGAGCTTTCGATGAGCAGTTCTTC. It translates to CASSRLLAGAFDEQFF.

This clone was picked up one time. This chain joins TRBV27 and TRBJ2-7; 7 nucleotides line up with TRBD2. Germline V gives CDR1 MNHEY, CDR2 SMNVEV (reference sequence). CDR3 length equals 13 residues. The V and J ends lost 5 bases and 6 bases, in that order; junction bases with no gene match: 7. The CDR3 coding sequence is TGTGCCAGCAGTCCCCCCGCGGGGGTCGAGCAGTACTTC. It translates to CASSPPAGVEQYF.

The chain links TRBV28 to TRBJ2-2; tentatively, D is TRBD1 (5 bases). The CDR3 is made up of 14 amino acids. Trimming took off 6 bases at V and 0 bases at J, with 8 bases between the two ends. Germline V gene sequence: CDR1 MDHEN, CDR2 SYDVKM. The CDR3, as DNA: TGTGCCAGCAGAGGACACCCGAACACCGGGGAGCTGTTTTTT. Translating gives CASRGHPNTGELFF.

The V gene is TRBV7-9, the J gene TRBJ2-1; D assignment may be TRBD1 or TRBD2 (5 bases each). This CDR3 has 15 amino acids. Germline values: CDR1 SEHNR, CDR2 FQNEAQ (reference sequence). Trimming pared 1 base from V and 6 bases from J, leaving 13 bases between. CDR3 in amino acids: CASSLGGRYGNEQFF. The CDR3 region has the DNA TGTGCCAGCAGCTTAGGGGGGAGATACGGCAATGAGCAGTTCTTC.

The rearrangement links TRBV5-1 to TRBJ2-7, with D possibly TRBD2 on 5 matching bases. Trimming removed 2 bases at V and 1 base at J, with 10 bases between. CDR1 is SGHRS, CDR2 YFSETQ, per germline. The CDR3 consists of 14 residues. In DNA form, the CDR3 reads TGCGCCAGCAGCTTAAGGGAGCGGTCCTACGAGCAGTACTTC. Encoded protein: CASSLRERSYEQYF.

This chain links TRBV11-2 with TRBJ2-7; weak D call: TRBD1 (7 bases). Germline values: CDR1 SGHAT, CDR2 FQNNGV. The V end was cut by 3 bases, the J end by 3 bases, with 15 bases between. This CDR3 comprises 15 residues. CDR3 nucleotides: TGTGCCAGCAGCTTTTTTGCGGGACAGAACTACGAGCAGTACTTC. Translation gives CASSFFAGQNYEQYF.

This clone came up once. The chain joins TRBV11-2 to TRBJ1-2, with 8 bases identical to TRBD1. Trimming cost V 1 base and J 3 bases; bases outside gene matches: 10. The CDR3 is made up of 17 amino acids. Germline CDR1 and CDR2: SGHAT and FQNNGV. CDR3 protein: CASSLGGTGEGDYGYTF. The DNA for the CDR3 is TGTGCCAGCAGCTTAGGTGGGACAGGAGAGGGGGACTATGGCTACACCTTC.

V usage is TRBV28 and J usage is TRBJ2-3, with D possibly being TRBD2 (6 bases). V was trimmed by 6 bases and J by 3 bases, leaving 13 bases between them. The length of the CDR3 is 14 residues. Germline values: CDR1 MDHEN, CDR2 SYDVKM. The CDR3 spells CASRRPGLTDTQYF. CDR3 in DNA: TGTGCCAGCAGGCGTCCGGGACTGACAGATACGCAGTATTTT. Full variable domain (rest looked up from reference TRBV28 and TRBJ2-3): DVKVTQSSRYLVKRTGEKVFLECVQDMDHENMFWYRQDPGLGLRLIYFSYDVKMKEKGDIPEGYSVSREKKERFSLILESASTNQTSMYLCASRRPGLTDTQYFGPGTRLTVL.

The CDR3 reads CASSQDQLATTEAFF. Written as DNA, the CDR3 is TGCGCCAGCAGCCAAGATCAATTAGCAACCACTGAAGCTTTCTTT. The V gene is TRBV4-1, the J gene TRBJ1-1; no clear D gene. V lost 0 bases, J lost 4 bases, and 12 bases lay in between. Germline V gene data show CDR1 as MGHRA and CDR2 as YSYEKL. CDR3 length: 15 amino acids.

This chain links TRBV30 with TRBJ2-4; 10 positions match TRBD2. This CDR3 is built from 12 residues. Germline V gives CDR1 GTSNPN, CDR2 SVGIG (reference sequence). With 2 bases clipped from V and 8 bases from J, the junction kept 0 bases outside the gene matches. CDR3 nucleotide sequence: TGTGCCTGGAGTCTAGCGGGAGACATTCAGTACTTC. It encodes CAWSLAGDIQYF.

The rearrangement links TRBV5-1 to TRBJ1-5, with 8 bases that match TRBD1. This CDR3 comprises 16 residues. Trimming took 4 bases from V and 7 from J; bases not matched to a gene: 13. Per germline, CDR1 SGHRS and CDR2 YFSETQ. CDR3 DNA: TGCGCCAGCAGCCCCGGACAGGGAGAATTTTCCCAGCCCCAGCATTTT. Translated: CASSPGQGEFSQPQHF.

V and J are TRBV13 and TRBJ2-7; no definite D call. The CDR3 runs 13 residues. Trimming pared 8 bases from V and 0 bases from J, leaving 11 bases between. Germline lookup yields CDR1 PRHDT and CDR2 FYEKMQ (reference sequence). CDR3 sequence: CASGKENSYEQYF. The CDR3 DNA is TGTGCCAGCGGAAAGGAAAACTCCTACGAGCAGTACTTC.

This chain joins TRBV7-6 and TRBJ1-2; no clear D. The CDR3 runs 12 residues. Between the trimmed V and J ends, which lost 2 bases and 5 bases, there was a span of 6 bases. Germline CDR1 and CDR2: SGHVS and FNYEAQ. CDR3 sequence reads: CASSLPRYGYTF. CDR3 sequence (DNA): TGTGCCAGCAGCTTACCCCGTTATGGCTACACCTTC.

V and J are TRBV5-4 and TRBJ2-2, with 8 bases that match TRBD2. V lost 3 bases, J lost 5 bases, and 6 bases stayed unmatched. Germline loops: CDR1 SGHNT, CDR2 YYREEE (reference sequence). There are 15 residues in the CDR3. CDR3 nucleotide sequence: TGTGCCAGCAGCTACCCGGGAGGGGGTACCGGGGAGCTGTTTTTT. Its translation: CASSYPGGGTGELFF.

The chain couples TRBV5-4 to TRBJ2-1; 11 nucleotides line up with TRBD2. The CDR3 is 16 amino acids. CDR1 and CDR2 (germline): SGHNT, YYREEE (reference sequence). With 3 bases clipped from V and 4 bases from J, the junction kept 6 bases outside the gene matches. The CDR3 region has the DNA TGTGCCAGCAGCTGGGCGGGACTAGCGGCTTACAATGAGCAGTTCTTC. Translated: CASSWAGLAAYNEQFF.

J is TRBJ1-1 and V is TRBV12-5; a weak D match, TRBD1 (5 bases). Germline V CDR1 and CDR2: LGHNT, FRNRAP. V shed 3 bases and J shed 4 bases, with 9 bases lying between them. The CDR3 is 13 amino acids. The CDR3 sequence: CASGFQGSTEAFF. The CDR3 DNA follows: TGTGCTAGTGGTTTTCAGGGAAGCACTGAAGCTTTCTTT.

The rearrangement links TRBV7-8 to TRBJ2-7; D is perhaps TRBD1 or TRBD2 (5 bases each). Germline assignment: CDR1 SGHVS and CDR2 FQNEAQ. Deletions cut 2 bases from V and 4 bases from J, with 9 bases between. This CDR3 has 13 residues. CDR3 sequence reads: CASSLRDVYEQYF. CDR3 nucleotides: TGTGCCAGCAGCTTAAGGGACGTATACGAGCAGTACTTC. The full variable domain, rest sourced from reference TRBV7-8 and TRBJ2-7, is GAGVSQSPRYKVAKRGQDVALRCDPISGHVSLFWYQQALGQGPEFLTYFQNEAQLDKSGLPSDRFFAERPEGSVSTLKIQRTQQEDSAVYLCASSLRDVYEQYFGPGTRLTVT.

This clone came up once. The chain is built from TRBV19 and TRBJ2-2; D uncertain. The germline V gene has CDR1 LNHDA and CDR2 SQIVND (reference sequence). The CDR3 is 14 amino acids. Trimming cost V 3 bases and J 1 base, with 6 bases left between them. The CDR3 DNA follows: TGTGCCAGTAGTATTTGGAAGAACACCGGGGAGCTGTTTTTT. Encoded protein: CASSIWKNTGELFF.